This T cell receptor (beta chain) was retrieved from a study of shared clonotypes between healthy human individuals. Terminally differentiated effector memory CD45RA+ cells were left out of the naive CD8 fraction, which was CD45RO-negative and positively selected for CCR7. This was a deep-level run. As handled by the study authors: ImmunoSEQ sequences covered only the junction and lacked quality scores; filtering therefore differed. Some clones are missing from TCRdb's copy, which holds only in-frame ones; the method was immunoSEQ multiplex PCR. For V, J and clone size, that table is used; D and trimming come from the DNA. The data contain 2 million to 2.5 million clones, roughly 95% of them singletons. Deletions cut 4 bases from V and 4 bases from J, with 19 bases between. Germline assignment: CDR1 PRHDT and CDR2 FYEKMQ (reference sequence). The CDR3 is 16 amino acids.

Sequenced: naive CD8+ T cells sorted from blood. The source is a man between 18 and 35 years old in good health. The chain is built from TRBV13 and TRBJ1-2; D ambiguous. CDR3 nucleotides: TGTGCCAGCAGCTCTTGGACGGAGAATACCTCCTATGGCTACACCTTC. Amino acid sequence: CASSSWTENTSYGYTF.